The next 21 T cell receptor beta chains were all read from a single sample in a study of tumor-infiltrating lymphocytes in localized non-small cell lung cancer. Clones were sequenced by immunoSEQ multiplex PCR, and TCRdb holds only the in-frame ones, with some missing. The sample lists fewer than 20,000 clones, 78% seen once, with around 5% in the top ten. Sequencing was performed on lung tumor tissue. Receptors originate from a human donor with non-small cell lung cancer.

The rearrangement uses TRBV5-1 and TRBJ2-7, with 9 bases lining up with TRBD1. J was trimmed by 3 bases and V by 0 bases; bases with no gene match: 4. This CDR3 comprises 15 residues. Germline V gives CDR1 SGHRS, CDR2 YFSETQ. In DNA, the CDR3 is TGCGCCAGCAGCTTGGACGGGACAGGGTTCTACGAGCAGTACTTC. Protein sequence: CASSLDGTGFYEQYF.

This chain joins TRBV5-4 and TRBJ2-4; D remains ambiguous. V was cut by 4 bases and J by 6 bases, with 17 bases left in between. Germline V gene lookup returns CDR1 SGHNT and CDR2 YYREEE (reference sequence). This CDR3 contains 15 residues. CDR3 in amino acids: CASSEDRAIRNIQYF. In DNA, the CDR3 is TGTGCCAGCAGCGAGGACCGGGCCATTAGAAACATTCAGTACTTC. The full variable domain, in which reference TRBV5-4 and TRBJ2-4 provide the parts outside the CDR3, is ETGVTQSPTHLIKTRGQQVTLRCSSQSGHNTVSWYQQALGQGPQFIFQYYREEENGRGNFPPRFSGLQFPNYSSELNVNALELDDSALYLCASSEDRAIRNIQYFGAGTRLSVL.

The chain carries TRBV19 and TRBJ1-3; no definite D call. Germline V gives CDR1 LNHDA, CDR2 SQIVND (reference sequence). The CDR3 is made up of 14 amino acids. Deletions cut 4 bases from V and 2 bases from J, with 9 bases between. In DNA form, the CDR3 reads TGTGCCAGTAGTAGGGCCGGGGCTGGAAACACCATATATTTT. Amino acids: CASSRAGAGNTIYF.

V is TRBV7-6 and J is TRBJ1-1; possible D gene TRBD1, 6 bases. CDR3 length: 15 residues. Germline V gene sequence: CDR1 SGHVS, CDR2 FNYEAQ. V lost 2 bases to trimming and J lost 5 bases, with 15 bases between them. The CDR3 DNA follows: TGTGCCAGCAGCTTAATGTTCAGGGGAGGTACTGAAGCTTTCTTT. Residues: CASSLMFRGGTEAFF. Using reference TRBV7-6 and TRBJ1-1 for the parts outside the CDR3, the full variable domain is GAGVSQSPRYKVTKRGQDVALRCDPISGHVSLYWYRQALGQGPEFLTYFNYEAQQDKSGLPNDRFSAERPEGSISTLTIQRTEQRDSAMYRCASSLMFRGGTEAFFGQGTRLTVV.

The V and J genes are TRBV23-1 and TRBJ1-1; D is undetermined. TRBV23-1 falls under the ORF class, with uncertain function. V gave up 3 bases and J gave up 5 bases, with 10 bases separating them. CDR3 length equals 13 residues. CDR3 residues: CASSHERDTEAFF. In nucleotides, the CDR3 is TGCGCCAGCAGTCATGAGAGGGATACTGAAGCTTTCTTT.

By frequency in the sample, this clone is medium-sized. This chain joins TRBV18 and TRBJ2-7; D possibly matches TRBD1 or TRBD2 (5 bases each). Between the trimmed V and J ends, which lost 4 bases and 0 bases, there was a span of 10 bases. The CDR3 is 14 amino acids. Germline V gene data show CDR1 as KGHSH and CDR2 as LQKENI. In nucleotides, the CDR3 is TGTGCCAGCTCACGGGGGACGGACTCCTACGAGCAGTACTTC. Translated, it gives CASSRGTDSYEQYF.

The CDR3 loop reads CASSFLGLAGNTQYF. The CDR3 DNA reads TGTGCCAGCAGCTTTTTGGGACTAGCGGGCAATACGCAGTATTTT. The chain recombines TRBV7-2 with TRBJ2-3; 12 bases map to TRBD2. Germline trimming cut 3 bases from V and 7 bases from J; bases unmatched to any gene: 5. The CDR3 totals 15 residues. Looked up from germline, CDR1 is SGHTA and CDR2 is FQGNSA.

The chain employs TRBV10-3 and TRBJ2-2; the match to TRBD2 covers 7 bases. This CDR3 contains 16 residues. CDR1 is ENHRY and CDR2 is SYGVKD in the germline V gene. V dropped 10 bases and J dropped 1; count of bases not matched to a gene: 12. CDR3: CATSLWGGMNTGELFF. CDR3 bases: TGTGCCACTTCGCTCTGGGGAGGGATGAACACCGGGGAGCTGTTTTTT.

V and J are TRBV7-2 and TRBJ2-2; D gene ambiguous. CDR1 SGHTA and CDR2 FQGNSA come from the germline V gene. V dropped 1 base and J dropped 6 bases, with 9 bases sitting between them. The CDR3 is made up of 14 amino acids. CDR3: CASSLVGVPGELFF. CDR3 nucleotide sequence: TGTGCCAGCAGCTTAGTTGGCGTCCCCGGGGAGCTGTTTTTT. Together with reference TRBV7-2 and TRBJ2-2, the CDR3 gives the full variable domain: GAGVSQSPSNKVTEKGKDVELRCDPISGHTALYWYRQSLGQGLEFLIYFQGNSAPDKSGLPSDRFSAERTGGSVSTLTIQRTQQEDSAVYLCASSLVGVPGELFFGEGSRLTVL.

CDR3 nucleotides: TGTGCCAGCTCACCATGGTTCAAGGGGGCGGGTTACGAGCAGTACTTC. Amino acid sequence: CASSPWFKGAGYEQYF. The chain joins TRBV18 to TRBJ2-7; TRBD1 agrees at 7 bases. V shed 2 bases, J shed 4 bases, and the junction held 11 bases outside the gene matches. CDR1 KGHSH and CDR2 LQKENI come from the germline V gene. The CDR3 is 16 residues long.

This rearrangement joins TRBV7-8 to TRBJ2-5; the D is unclear. The V end lost 6 bases, the J end lost 1 base, and 15 bases lay between the germline ends. CDR3 size: 15 residues. In germline, CDR1 is SGHVS, CDR2 FQNEAQ. The CDR3 nucleotides read TGTGCCAGCAGACTTCTGGGTCTAGTCCAAGAGACCCAGTACTTC. Its translation: CASRLLGLVQETQYF. Using reference TRBV7-8 and TRBJ2-5 for the parts outside the CDR3, the full variable domain is GAGVSQSPRYKVAKRGQDVALRCDPISGHVSLFWYQQALGQGPEFLTYFQNEAQLDKSGLPSDRFFAERPEGSVSTLKIQRTQQEDSAVYLCASRLLGLVQETQYFGPGTRLLVL.

This sequence joins TRBV29-1 and TRBJ2-2; the D is unclear. CDR1 SQVTM and CDR2 ANQGSEA come from the germline V gene. V lost 7 bases and J lost 6, with 9 bases in between. The length of the CDR3 is 11 residues. CDR3 sequence reads: CSAYRPGELFF. As DNA, the CDR3 is TGCAGCGCCTACCGTCCCGGGGAGCTGTTTTTT.

This clone was seen once. The chain is built from TRBV9 and TRBJ2-6, with TRBD1 matching 9 bases. The CDR3 covers 17 residues. Germline V gene sequence: CDR1 SGDLS, CDR2 YYNGEE. The trim removed 4 bases at V and 1 base at J, leaving 6 bases unmatched. DNA for the CDR3: TGTGCCAGCAGCAGAACCGGGACAGGGTCTGGGGCCAACGTCCTGACTTTC. Translation: CASSRTGTGSGANVLTF.

This clone was recorded only once. The chain recombines TRBV7-8 with TRBJ2-5; perhaps TRBD2 as D (5 bases). This CDR3 is built from 16 residues. Trimming stripped 2 bases from V and 5 bases from J, with 18 bases between. Germline V lookup: CDR1 SGHVS, CDR2 FQNEAQ. CDR3 sequence reads: CASSLLARFRRETQYF. The CDR3, as DNA: TGTGCCAGCAGCTTATTGGCTAGATTCCGGAGGGAGACCCAGTACTTC.

The V gene is TRBV29-1, the J gene TRBJ1-2; 12 nucleotides match TRBD1. This CDR3 spans 15 amino acids. V was pared by 6 bases and J by 8 bases, with 13 bases of the junction left unmatched. Germline assignment: CDR1 SQVTM and CDR2 ANQGSEA. The CDR3 protein is CSVGSGQGALRGYTF. DNA of the CDR3: TGCAGCGTCGGTTCGGGACAGGGGGCGCTGAGGGGCTACACCTTC.

The chain combines TRBV7-2 with TRBJ1-1, with 10 nucleotides matching TRBD1. Trimming at V came to 1 base and at J to 7 bases, leaving 6 bases not matched to a gene. The germline V gene has CDR1 SGHTA and CDR2 FQGNSA. The CDR3 covers 15 residues. In nucleotides, the CDR3 is TGTGCCAGCAGCTTAGTGGCGACAGGGGGCATTGAAGCTTTCTTT. Encoded protein: CASSLVATGGIEAFF.

The chain employs TRBV9 and TRBJ2-3; 7 positions match TRBD2. CDR3 size: 18 residues. Per germline, CDR1 SGDLS and CDR2 YYNGEE. J was trimmed by 1 base and V by 4 bases; bases with no gene match: 15. Here the CDR3 reads CASSLSLAGAGGTDTQYF. In DNA form, the CDR3 reads TGTGCCAGCAGCCTCTCGTTAGCGGGTGCGGGGGGCACAGATACGCAGTATTTT.

This rearrangement joins TRBV15 to TRBJ2-2, with a possible D match to TRBD1 (6 bases). CDR1 LNHNV and CDR2 YYDKDF come from the germline V gene (reference sequence). Trimming shortened V by 0 bases and J by 1 base, and 9 bases separated the two germline ends. The length of the CDR3 is 16 residues. The CDR3 loop reads CATSREGRGNTGELFF. The DNA of the CDR3 is TGTGCCACCAGCAGAGAAGGCAGGGGGAACACCGGGGAGCTGTTTTTT.

The CDR3 region has the DNA TGCGCCAGCGACTATGGACAGGCCTCGTCCATTAATGAGCAGTTCTTC. It yields the protein CASDYGQASSINEQFF. This chain connects TRBV5-1 to TRBJ2-1; TRBD1 agrees at 7 bases. Germline V gene lookup returns CDR1 SGHRS and CDR2 YFSETQ. The CDR3 extends over 16 amino acids. Trimming at V came to 7 bases and at J to 7 bases, leaving 17 bases not matched to a gene.

V is TRBV5-5 and J is TRBJ1-4, with D hard to call. CDR3 size: 16 residues. CDR1 is SGHKS, CDR2 YYEKEE, per germline (reference sequence). Trimming stripped 4 bases from V and 0 bases from J, with 13 bases between. The CDR3 DNA reads as TGTGCCAGCAGCCCTGTGGGGAAACCAACTAATGAAAAACTGTTTTTT. Translating it yields CASSPVGKPTNEKLFF. Based on the CDR3 plus reference TRBV5-5 and TRBJ1-4, the full variable domain is DAGVTQSPTHLIKTRGQQVTLRCSPISGHKSVSWYQQVLGQGPQFIFQYYEKEERGRGNFPDRFSARQFPNYSSELNVNALLLGDSALYLCASSPVGKPTNEKLFFGSGTQLSVL.

The V and J genes are TRBV2 and TRBJ2-3; D remains ambiguous. The CDR3 covers 14 residues. V lost 6 bases and J lost 6, with 16 bases in between. Germline V CDR1 and CDR2: SNHLY, FYNNEI. The CDR3, as DNA: TGTGCCAGCAGCTTCCGTCCCGGCGGCGATACGCAGTATTTT. Its protein is CASSFRPGGDTQYF.